The rows below give T cell receptor beta chains drawn from one sample of a study of shared clonotypes between healthy human individuals. TCRdb's copy holds only in-frame clones and misses some; the assay was immunoSEQ multiplex PCR. The sample contains under 2.5 million clones, around 92% of which appear only once. Sample: naive CD4+ T cells from PBMCs. The receptors shown here come from a man aged 18 to 29 in good health. Some clones in this sample may be carry-over from other donors' samples. The CDR3 runs from the conserved cysteine through the conserved F or W. D genes are given only for firm matches.

V	D	J	DNA	CDR3
TRBV5-1	-	TRBJ2-2	TGCGCCAGCAGCCGAGAGGGGGAGGGCCTCGACGGGGAGCTGTTTTTT	CASSREGEGLDGELFF
TRBV28	-	TRBJ1-4	TGTGCCACACAGCCCACCCGTAATGAAAAACTGTTTTTT	CATQPTRNEKLFF
TRBV7-2	-	TRBJ2-3	TGTGCCAGCAGTCGAAGACTAGTCTTGAGAGATACGCAGTATTTT	CASSRRLVLRDTQYF
TRBV7-9	-	TRBJ1-1	TGTGCCAGCAGCCAGGGGTACGCGACTTTCTTT	CASSQGYATFF
TRBV10-3	-	TRBJ1-1	TGTGCCATCAGTCCGGAGATCCCGAACACTGAAGCTTTCTTT	CAISPEIPNTEAFF
TRBV7-3	-	TRBJ2-5	TGTGCCAGCAGCTTAACTGGGGCGTACCAAGAGACCCAGTACTTC	CASSLTGAYQETQYF
TRBV7-9	-	TRBJ2-6	TGTGCCAGCAGCTTAGCAGGGTCTGGGGCCAACGTCCTGACTTTC	CASSLAGSGANVLTF
TRBV28	-	TRBJ1-2	TGTGCCAGCAGTTTCAGAAGGGATGGCTACACCTTC	CASSFRRDGYTF
TRBV5-1	-	TRBJ2-7	TGCGCCAGCAGCTCGGGGGTGAGGGGACGCGAGCAGTACTTC	CASSSGVRGREQYF
TRBV2	-	TRBJ1-2	TGTGCCAGCAGCGCCTACAGGGAAAACTATGGCTACACCTTC	CASSAYRENYGYTF
TRBV7-2	-	TRBJ2-7	TGTGCCAGCAGCTTCGACAGATTCTACGAGCAGTACTTC	CASSFDRFYEQYF
TRBV29-1	-	TRBJ2-7	TGCAGCCCAAGAGGTCCCCAGGGCTACGAGCAGTACTTC	CSPRGPQGYEQYF
TRBV7-9	-	TRBJ2-4	TGTGCCAGCAGCCCCCCGGTTCTACGAAACATTCAGTACTTC	CASSPPVLRNIQYF
TRBV11-1	-	TRBJ1-2	TGTGCCAGCAGCAGAAGGGACGGTAACTATGGCTACACCTTC	CASSRRDGNYGYTF